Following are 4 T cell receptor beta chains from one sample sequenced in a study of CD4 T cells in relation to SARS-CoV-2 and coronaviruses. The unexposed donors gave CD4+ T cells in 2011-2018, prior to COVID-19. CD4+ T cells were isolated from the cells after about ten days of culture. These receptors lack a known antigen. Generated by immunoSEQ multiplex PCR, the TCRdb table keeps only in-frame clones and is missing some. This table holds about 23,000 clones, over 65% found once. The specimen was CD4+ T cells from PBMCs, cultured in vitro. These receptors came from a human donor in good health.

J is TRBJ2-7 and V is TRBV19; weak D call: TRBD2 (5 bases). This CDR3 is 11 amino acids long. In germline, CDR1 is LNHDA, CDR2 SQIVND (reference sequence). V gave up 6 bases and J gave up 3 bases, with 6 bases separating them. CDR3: CASSAGYEQYF. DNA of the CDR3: TGTGCCAGTAGCGCGGGCTACGAGCAGTACTTC.

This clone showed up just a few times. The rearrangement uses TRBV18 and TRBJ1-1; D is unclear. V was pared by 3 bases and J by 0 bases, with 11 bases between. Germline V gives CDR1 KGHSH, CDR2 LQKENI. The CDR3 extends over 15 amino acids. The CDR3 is CASSPRPAMNTEAFF. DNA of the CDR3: TGTGCCAGCTCACCCCGCCCCGCAATGAACACTGAAGCTTTCTTT.

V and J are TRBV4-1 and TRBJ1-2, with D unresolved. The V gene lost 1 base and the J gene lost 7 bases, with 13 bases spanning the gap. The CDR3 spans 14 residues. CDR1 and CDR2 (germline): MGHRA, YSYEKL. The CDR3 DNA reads TGCGCCAGCAGCCAAGTGGCTGCGGTGAGTGGCTACACCTTC. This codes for CASSQVAAVSGYTF.

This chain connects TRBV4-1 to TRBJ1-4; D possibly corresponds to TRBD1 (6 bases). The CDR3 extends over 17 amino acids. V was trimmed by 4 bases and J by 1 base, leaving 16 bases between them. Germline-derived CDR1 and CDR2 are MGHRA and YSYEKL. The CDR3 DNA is TGCGCCAGCAGCCCAGGTACTATCAGGGGAACTAATGAAAAACTGTTTTTT. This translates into CASSPGTIRGTNEKLFF.